This T cell receptor beta chain derives from a study of cytomegalovirus exposure and HLA in healthy donors. The PCR ran on 60 Vbeta and 13 Jbeta primers. Generated by immunoSEQ multiplex PCR, the TCRdb table keeps only in-frame clones and is missing some. The data show some 270,000 clones, 80% seen once. Germline lookup yields CDR1 SGDLS and CDR2 YYNGEE. The CDR3 extends over 13 amino acids. V shed 4 bases and J shed 2 bases, with 9 bases lying between them. The TCR sequence derives from a girl aged 2 to 10 in good health and CMV-seronegative. The sequencing sample was made of PBMCs. The rearrangement joins TRBV9 to TRBJ1-2; D is uncertain. The CDR3 DNA reads TGTGCCAGCAGCCCCCGTATGAACTATGGCTACACCTTC. Translation: CASSPRMNYGYTF.